These T cell receptor beta chains were read from a single sample in a study of blood T cell repertoires in COVID-19. Assay used: immunoSEQ multiplex PCR; TCRdb lists only in-frame clones, some missing. Of roughly 670,000 clones detected, about nine tenths appear once; the ten largest clones hold more than 0.25%. What was sequenced was peripheral blood. The origin of the receptors is a woman between 18 and 30 years old with acute or convalescent COVID-19. Both conserved end residues are part of each CDR3. Fields, in order: V gene, J gene, CDR3 protein.

TRBV13,TRBJ1-2,CASSLVGAMSGGYTF
TRBV18,TRBJ1-2,CASSPGQVSYGYTF
TRBV11-3,TRBJ2-7,CASSLRGTGPYEQYF
TRBV15,TRBJ2-5,CATSRGRWYEGQGALEQETQYF
TRBV19,TRBJ1-5,CASSHRVHQPQHF
TRBV12-3/TRBV12-4,TRBJ1-1,CASSFGLGSEAFF
TRBV4-2,TRBJ1-5,CASTEKQGAEEPQHF
TRBV30,TRBJ2-7,CAWREESYEQYF
TRBV12-3/TRBV12-4,TRBJ1-4,CASSFSEKLFF
TRBV9,TRBJ1-2,CASSERSGDYGYTF
TRBV7-9,TRBJ2-2,CASSLSLSGNTGELFF
TRBV7-8,TRBJ1-2,CASSLAPGTINYGYTF
TRBV12-3/TRBV12-4,TRBJ1-1,CASSSTIDTEAFF
TRBV7-9,TRBJ2-1,CASSIGTGRSSYNEQFF
TRBV6-5,TRBJ2-7,CASSYSIRGGPYEQYF
TRBV27,TRBJ2-7,CASSLGSGPLYEQYF
TRBV30,TRBJ2-7,CAWSPGGAYEQYF
TRBV7-3,TRBJ2-3,CASSLSPGLFSTDTQYF
TRBV28,TRBJ1-6,CASRGDRDNSPLHF
TRBV29-1,TRBJ1-1,CSVAGREAFF
TRBV6-2/TRBV6-3,TRBJ1-1,CASSEITGGKTEAFF
TRBV13,TRBJ1-6,CASSLSSGNRRSPLHF
TRBV7-3,TRBJ1-6,CASSSDRGPNSPLHF
TRBV2,TRBJ1-1,CASAGPNTEAFF
TRBV18,TRBJ1-2,CASSPPRGVYGYTF
TRBV6-5,TRBJ1-1,CASSYSEVMNTEAFF
TRBV2,TRBJ1-3,CASSDQGNTIYF
TRBV19,TRBJ1-5,CASSPYRGGNQPQHF
TRBV4-2,TRBJ2-2,CASSQFYASTGELFF
TRBV4-2,TRBJ1-2,CASSQGQALGYTF
TRBV6-6,TRBJ1-2,CASSPPGQGRIGEGYTF
TRBV4-3,TRBJ1-1,CASSQDRRGLEAFF
TRBV6-5,TRBJ2-7,CASSSRQGGNYEQYF
TRBV6-5,TRBJ2-7,CASSRLAASYEQYF
TRBV4-1,TRBJ1-2,CASSQVAGGDYGYTF
TRBV19,TRBJ1-2,CASRGAGWGRGYTF
TRBV11-3,TRBJ1-4,CASSSPSTGQSEKLFF
TRBV19,TRBJ1-5,CASSPNQGSHQPQHF
TRBV10-2,TRBJ2-4,CASSEFDRGERNIQYF
TRBV11-2,TRBJ1-5,CASSLGGGQPQHF
TRBV4-1,TRBJ1-5,CASSPLSLTGKGRQPQHF
TRBV19,TRBJ2-6,CASSPVGANVLTF
TRBV9,TRBJ1-6,CASSATGPNSPLHF